This T cell receptor beta chain was identified in a study of somatic mutations in cytotoxic T cells in rheumatoid arthritis. Background on the study: Sorted by flow to nearly 100% purity were some V beta antibody-stained T-cell populations, including V beta1+ cells sequenced for TCRB. Study outcomes and limitations: Reported slight underrepresentation of TRBV07 in rheumatoid arthritis patients was not subjected to multiple-comparison adjustment. The study found CD8+ clonality increased with age in rheumatoid arthritis patients, not healthy controls.

Germline assignment: CDR1 SGDLS and CDR2 YYNGEE. Trimming left V 4 bases short and J 9 bases short, with 17 bases between. The CDR3 loop spans 14 amino acids. Comment on this clone: Its antigen is still unknown.

Assay: immunoSEQ multiplex PCR; the TCRdb copy retains only in-frame clones and omits some. The repertoire includes about 20,000 clones, roughly nine tenths of them detected once, and approximately 15% sits in the top ten. Sequencing was performed on CD8+ T cells sorted from blood. This TCR was sampled from a man in his forties in good health. The chain has TRBV9 and TRBJ2-4; D may be TRBD2 (6 bases). CDR3 residues: CASSPLEGSGIQYF. The CDR3 DNA reads as TGTGCCAGCAGCCCTCTGGAGGGTTCCGGCATTCAGTACTTC. The whole variable domain, remainder taken from reference TRBV9 and TRBJ2-4, is DSGVTQTPKHLITATGQRVTLRCSPRSGDLSVYWYQQSLDQGLQFLIQYYNGEERAKGNILERFSAQQFPDLHSELNLSSLELGDSALYFCASSPLEGSGIQYFGAGTRLSVL.